Only one count was recorded for the clone carrying this T cell receptor (beta chain). Its antigen is not identified. This entry belongs to a study of vaccination and CD4 T cells after COVID-19. Indicated treatment: approximately nine-day PBMC culture with coronavirus spike peptide pools or control peptides (ViraFEST assay). The Oncomine TCR Beta short-read assay sequenced DNA from cultured CD4+ T cells. MiXCR was run by TCRdb on the PCR reads, yielding one entry per CDR3 protein. Of around 2,200 distinct CDR3 sequences listed, 25% to 30% are singletons. The material sequenced was CD4+ T cells from blood, cultured in vitro, taken after SARS-CoV-2 vaccination. The sequence was obtained from a human donor who had recovered from COVID-19.

The CDR3 here is CASSYIVGAGTYTDTQYF. The CDR3 DNA sequence: TGTGCCAGCAGTTACATCGTAGGGGCGGGGACTTACACAGATACGCAGTATTTT. The chain uses TRBV6-2 or TRBV6-3 and TRBJ2-3; D perhaps matches TRBD2 (6 bases). Germline V gene sequence: CDR1 MNHEY, CDR2 SVGEGT. The CDR3 contains 18 residues. The germline V and J ends were trimmed by 2 bases and 2 bases, with 20 bases remaining between them.